This T cell receptor (beta chain) appears in the sequencing data of a study of T cell responses to AZD1222 COVID-19 vaccine. Findings of the study overall: Rises in breadth and depth of Spike-specific TCRs came after two AZD1222 doses. The peak T cell response came first, and repertoires were sampled only after it.

CDR3 length: 13 amino acids. Per germline, CDR1 MDHEN and CDR2 SYDVKM. Remarks on this clone: What it binds is unknown. The germline gene is not matched at one end of the junction; a read error may be the cause.

Measured with immunoSEQ multiplex PCR; TCRdb has only the in-frame clones, and not every one. The sample holds around 140,000 clones, just under 95% seen once. The starting material was peripheral blood, obtained after recovery from COVID-19. This chain uses TRBV28 with TRBJ2-7; possible D gene TRBD1, 6 bases. The receptor's source is an adult who had recovered from COVID-19. This CDR3 is CVSTPGQTYEQYF. CDR3 DNA sequence: TGTGTCAGCACCCCGGGACAAACTTACGAGCAGTACTTC.